This note documents a single T cell receptor (beta chain) sequence. The sample comes from a study of blood T cells in healthy people across ages. CDR3 length: 16 residues. Germline V lookup: CDR1 SQVTM, CDR2 ANQGSEA. The V and J ends lost 2 bases and 0 bases respectively, with 16 bases between them. The use of a sample-barcoded 5' primer and a J-beta primer mix characterized a second PCR of roughly 7 to 11 cycles. TCRdb redid the calling of the 5' RACE reads with MiXCR, one entry per CDR3 protein. Of 1.2 million to 1.5 million distinct CDR3 sequences in the sample, 59% were seen once. Sequenced sample: blood. This clonotype was sampled from a man aged 18 to 30 in good health. The chain has TRBV29-1 and TRBJ1-2; D unclear. CDR3 nucleotides: TGCAGCGTTGAATCGGGGTGGGAGGATCCTAACTATGGCTACACCTTC. Translated, it gives CSVESGWEDPNYGYTF.